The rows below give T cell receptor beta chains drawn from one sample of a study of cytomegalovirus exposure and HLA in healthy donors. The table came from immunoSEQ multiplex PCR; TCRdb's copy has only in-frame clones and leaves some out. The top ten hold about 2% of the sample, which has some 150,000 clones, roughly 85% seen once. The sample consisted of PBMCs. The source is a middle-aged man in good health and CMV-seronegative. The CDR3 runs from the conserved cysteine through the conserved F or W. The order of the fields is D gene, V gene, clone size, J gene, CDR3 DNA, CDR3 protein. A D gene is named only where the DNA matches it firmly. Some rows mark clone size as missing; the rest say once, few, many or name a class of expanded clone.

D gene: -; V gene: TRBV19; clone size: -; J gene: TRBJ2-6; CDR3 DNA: TGTGCCAGTAGTATTTCTTCGGCCAACGTCCTGACTTTC; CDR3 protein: CASSISSANVLTF
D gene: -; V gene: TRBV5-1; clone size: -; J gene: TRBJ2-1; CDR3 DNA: TGCGCCAGCAGCCAAAGACAGCAGAACAATGAGCAGTTCTTC; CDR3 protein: CASSQRQQNNEQFF
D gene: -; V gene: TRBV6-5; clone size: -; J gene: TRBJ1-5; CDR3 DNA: TGTGCCAGCAGTTCGACAGGTACCAATCAGCCCCAGCATTTT; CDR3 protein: CASSSTGTNQPQHF
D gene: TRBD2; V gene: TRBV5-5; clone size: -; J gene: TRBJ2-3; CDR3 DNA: TGTGCCAGCAGCTTGGGACTAGCGGGACCCACAGATACGCAGTATTTT; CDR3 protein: CASSLGLAGPTDTQYF
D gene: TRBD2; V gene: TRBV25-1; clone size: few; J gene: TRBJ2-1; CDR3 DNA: TGTGCCAGCAGTGAGTTTGAGCGGGAGGGCCGAATCAATGAGCAGTTCTTC; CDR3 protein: CASSEFEREGRINEQFF
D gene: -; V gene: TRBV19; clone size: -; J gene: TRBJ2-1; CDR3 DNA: TGTGCCAGTAGGGGGGCCACCTCCTACAATGAGCAGTTCTTC; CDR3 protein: CASRGATSYNEQFF
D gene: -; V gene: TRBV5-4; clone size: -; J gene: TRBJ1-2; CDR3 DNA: TGTGCCAGCAGCCCTTTCGCAGGGTCATCCCACTATGGCTACACCTTC; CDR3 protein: CASSPFAGSSHYGYTF
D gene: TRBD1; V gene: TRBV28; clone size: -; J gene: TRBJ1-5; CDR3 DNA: TGTGCCAGCAGTTTTTACAGGGGGTCTGATCAGCCCCAGCATTTT; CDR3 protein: CASSFYRGSDQPQHF
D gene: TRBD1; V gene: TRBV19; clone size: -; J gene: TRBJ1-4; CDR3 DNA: TGTGCCAGCACAGGGGGCGCAGCTAATGAAAAACTGTTTTTT; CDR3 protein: CASTGGAANEKLFF
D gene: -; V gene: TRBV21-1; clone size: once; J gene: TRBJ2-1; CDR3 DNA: TGTGCCAGCAGCAAAGGCGGGAGGAATGAGCAGTTCTTC; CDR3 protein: CASSKGGRNEQFF
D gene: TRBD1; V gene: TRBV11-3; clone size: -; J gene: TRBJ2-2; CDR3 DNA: TGTGCCAGCAGCATCCGACAGGGATCAGGGGAGCTGTTTTTT; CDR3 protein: CASSIRQGSGELFF
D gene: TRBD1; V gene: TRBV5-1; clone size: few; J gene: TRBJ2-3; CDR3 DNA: TGCGCCAGCAGTAGACAGGGGGGGACAGATACGCAGTATTTT; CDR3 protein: CASSRQGGTDTQYF
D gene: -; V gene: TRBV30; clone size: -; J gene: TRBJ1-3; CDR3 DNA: TGTGCCTGGTTATGGAGGACTGGAAACACCATATATTTT; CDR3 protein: CAWLWRTGNTIYF
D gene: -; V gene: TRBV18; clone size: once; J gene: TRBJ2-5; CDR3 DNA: TGTGCCAGCTCACCCGCGCGGGGAGAGACCCAGTACTTC; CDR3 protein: CASSPARGETQYF
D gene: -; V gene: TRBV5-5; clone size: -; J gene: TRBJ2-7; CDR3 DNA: TGTGCCAGCAGCTCGTCCTACGAGCAGTACTTC; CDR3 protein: CASSSSYEQYF
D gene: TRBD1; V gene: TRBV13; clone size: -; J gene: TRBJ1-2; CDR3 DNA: TGTGCCAGCAGCCCTTGGGACAGAGAGGGCTATGGCTACACCTTC; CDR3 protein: CASSPWDREGYGYTF
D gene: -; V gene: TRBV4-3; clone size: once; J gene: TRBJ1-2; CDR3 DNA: TGCGCCAGCAGCCAATCCAGGGGCTATGGCTACACCTTC; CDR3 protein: CASSQSRGYGYTF
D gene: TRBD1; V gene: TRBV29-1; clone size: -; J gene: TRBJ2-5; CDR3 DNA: TGCAGCGTTGAACACGGGACAGGGGTCGGCGGGTGGGAGACCCAGTACTTC; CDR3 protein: CSVEHGTGVGGWETQYF
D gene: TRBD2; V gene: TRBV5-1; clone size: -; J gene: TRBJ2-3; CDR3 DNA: TGCGCCAGCGACCTCACTAGCGGCTCCACAGATACGCAGTATTTT; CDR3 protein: CASDLTSGSTDTQYF
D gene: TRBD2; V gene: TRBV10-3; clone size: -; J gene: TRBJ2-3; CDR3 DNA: TGTGCCATCAGTTCGGGGACTAGCTTTTATACGCAGTATTTT; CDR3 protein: CAISSGTSFYTQYF
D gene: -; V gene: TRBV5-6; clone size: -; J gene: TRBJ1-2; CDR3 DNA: TGTGCCAGCAGTTTACGGGGGGAAAACTATGGCTACACCTTC; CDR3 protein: CASSLRGENYGYTF
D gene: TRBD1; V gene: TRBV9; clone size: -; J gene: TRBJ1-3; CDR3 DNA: TGTGCCAGCAGCGTAGGGGACAGCCCTTTCTCTGGAAACACCATATATTTT; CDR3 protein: CASSVGDSPFSGNTIYF
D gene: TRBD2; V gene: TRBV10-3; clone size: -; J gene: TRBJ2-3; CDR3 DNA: TGTGCCATCAGTGAGCCGCTAGCGGGAGGAACCCGAGATACGCAGTATTTT; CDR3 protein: CAISEPLAGGTRDTQYF
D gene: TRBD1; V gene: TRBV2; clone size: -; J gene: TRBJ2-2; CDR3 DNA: TGTGCCAGCGGACCGGGACAGGGGATCCCCGGGGAGCTGTTTTTT; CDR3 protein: CASGPGQGIPGELFF
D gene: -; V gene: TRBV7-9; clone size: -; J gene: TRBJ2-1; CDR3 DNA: TGTGCCAGCAGCTTAGCAGGGGGGGGTAATGAGCAGTTCTTC; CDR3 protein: CASSLAGGGNEQFF
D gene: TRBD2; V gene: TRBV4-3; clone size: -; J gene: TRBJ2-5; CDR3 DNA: TGCGCCAGCAGCCAAGATACTGCGGGAGGGCCTGCGGGCGCCCAGTACTTC; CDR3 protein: CASSQDTAGGPAGAQYF
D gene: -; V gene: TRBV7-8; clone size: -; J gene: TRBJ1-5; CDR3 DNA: TGTGCCAGCAGCATGGGAGGGGGTGGTGATCAGCCCCAGCATTTT; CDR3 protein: CASSMGGGGDQPQHF
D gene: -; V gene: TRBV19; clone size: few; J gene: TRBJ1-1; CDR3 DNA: TGTGCCAGTAGTAGGCAACAGGGATCCGAAGCTTTCTTT; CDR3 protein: CASSRQQGSEAFF
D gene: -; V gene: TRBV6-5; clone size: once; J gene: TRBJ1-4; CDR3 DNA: TGTGCCAGCAGTAACAAAAGAACCGAAAAACTGTTTTTT; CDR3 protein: CASSNKRTEKLFF
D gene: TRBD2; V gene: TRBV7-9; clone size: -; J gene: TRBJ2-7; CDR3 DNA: TGTTCCAGCAGCCTCGGACGGGGGGACTACGAGCAGTACTTC; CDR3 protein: CSSSLGRGDYEQYF
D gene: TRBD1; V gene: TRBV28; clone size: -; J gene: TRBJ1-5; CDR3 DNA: TGTGCCTCCCGATGGGGACAGGGGGTCAATCAGCCCCAGCATTTT; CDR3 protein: CASRWGQGVNQPQHF
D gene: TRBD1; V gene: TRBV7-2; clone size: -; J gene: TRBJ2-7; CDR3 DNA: TGTGCCAGCAGCTGCCCACCGGGACAGGGTCAGCTATGCGTATACGAGCAGTACTTC; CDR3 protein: CASSCPPGQGQLCVYEQYF
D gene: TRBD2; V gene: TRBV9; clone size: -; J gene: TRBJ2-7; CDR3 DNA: TGTGCCAGCAGCCGGATTGGACTAGCGGGAGACGAGCAGTACTTC; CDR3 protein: CASSRIGLAGDEQYF
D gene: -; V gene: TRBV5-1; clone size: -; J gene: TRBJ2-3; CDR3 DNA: TGCGCCAGCAGCTTTGGGGGCCGGGTATCGACAGATACGCAGTATTTT; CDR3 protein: CASSFGGRVSTDTQYF
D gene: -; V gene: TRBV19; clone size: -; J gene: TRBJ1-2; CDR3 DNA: TGTGCCAGTAGCGACTTGGACAGCCTTATTAACTATGGCTACACCTTC; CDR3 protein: CASSDLDSLINYGYTF
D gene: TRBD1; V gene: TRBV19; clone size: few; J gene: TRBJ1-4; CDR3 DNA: TGTGCCAGTAGGACAGGGCCTGAAAAACTGTTTTTT; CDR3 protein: CASRTGPEKLFF